This T cell receptor beta chain was sequenced during a study of T cells expressing NK-cell markers. Study overall: The study drew TCR beta repertoires from sorted CD3+CD56+NKG2C+, CD3+CD56+NKG2C- and CD3+CD56-NKG2C+ T cells.

The CDR3 has 14 amino acids. Germline CDR1 reads MGHRA; CDR2 reads YSYEKL. Study-level findings and limits: For several donors, these clonotypes were likewise the leading ones in the CD3+CD56-NKG2C+ fraction.

The TCR beta cDNA came from 5'RACE template switching with UMIs. TCRdb processed the 5' RACE reads again and assigns one entry to each CDR3 protein, with no DNA. This table holds over 350,000 distinct CDR3 sequences. Remarks on this clonotype: As yet, its antigen is unknown.

Specimen: blood T cells: a sorted CD56 or NKG2C T cell subset, CD4+ or CD8+ T cells, or bulk PBMC T cells (not recorded which). The TCR comes from a woman between 50 and 59 years old in good health. V and J are TRBV4-1 and TRBJ1-2. CDR3 loop: CASSQDSGFYGYTF.